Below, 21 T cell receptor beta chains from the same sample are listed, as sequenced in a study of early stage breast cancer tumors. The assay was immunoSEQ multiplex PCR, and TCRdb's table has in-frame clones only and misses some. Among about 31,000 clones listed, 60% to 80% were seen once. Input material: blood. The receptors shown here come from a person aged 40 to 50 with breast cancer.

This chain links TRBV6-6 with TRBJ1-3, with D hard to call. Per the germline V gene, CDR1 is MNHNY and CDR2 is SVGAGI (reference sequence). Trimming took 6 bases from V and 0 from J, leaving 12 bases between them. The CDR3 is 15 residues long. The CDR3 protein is CASSWGYLSGNTIYF. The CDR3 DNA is TGTGCCAGCAGCTGGGGTTACCTCTCTGGAAACACCATATATTTT.

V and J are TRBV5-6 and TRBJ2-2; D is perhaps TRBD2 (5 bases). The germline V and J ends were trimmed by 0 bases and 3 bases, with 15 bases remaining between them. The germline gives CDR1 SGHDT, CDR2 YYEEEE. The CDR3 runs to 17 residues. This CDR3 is CASSLGGLAFDTGELFF. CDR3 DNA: TGTGCCAGCAGCTTGGGTGGGCTAGCATTCGACACCGGGGAGCTGTTTTTT.

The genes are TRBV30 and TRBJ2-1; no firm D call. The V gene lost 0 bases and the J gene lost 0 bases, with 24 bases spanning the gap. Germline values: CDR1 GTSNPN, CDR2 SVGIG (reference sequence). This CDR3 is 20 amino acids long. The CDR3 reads CAWSVHPAVTISSSYNEQFF. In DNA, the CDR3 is TGTGCCTGGAGTGTACACCCCGCGGTAACTATATCGAGCTCCTACAATGAGCAGTTCTTC.

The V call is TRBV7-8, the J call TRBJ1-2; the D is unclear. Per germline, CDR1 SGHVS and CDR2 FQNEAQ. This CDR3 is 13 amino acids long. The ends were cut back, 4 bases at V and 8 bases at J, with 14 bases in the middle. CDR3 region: CASSSTGVGGYTF. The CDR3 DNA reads TGTGCCAGCAGCTCAACCGGGGTAGGGGGCTACACCTTC. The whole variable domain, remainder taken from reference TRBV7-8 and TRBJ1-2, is GAGVSQSPRYKVAKRGQDVALRCDPISGHVSLFWYQQALGQGPEFLTYFQNEAQLDKSGLPSDRFFAERPEGSVSTLKIQRTQQEDSAVYLCASSSTGVGGYTFGSGTRLTVV.

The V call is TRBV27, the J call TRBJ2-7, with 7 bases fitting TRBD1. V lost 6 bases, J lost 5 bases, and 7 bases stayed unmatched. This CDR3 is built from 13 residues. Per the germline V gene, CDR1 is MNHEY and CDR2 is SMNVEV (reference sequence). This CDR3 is CASRTGAGDEQYF. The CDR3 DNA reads TGTGCCAGCAGAACAGGGGCAGGGGACGAGCAGTACTTC.

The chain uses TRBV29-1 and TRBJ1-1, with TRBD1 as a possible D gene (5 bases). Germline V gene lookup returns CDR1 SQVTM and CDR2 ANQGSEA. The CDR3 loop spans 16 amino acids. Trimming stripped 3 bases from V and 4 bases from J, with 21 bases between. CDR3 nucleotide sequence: TGCAGCGTTGACGAGGGTGGCCCCGGGACGGGCACTGAAGCTTTCTTT. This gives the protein CSVDEGGPGTGTEAFF.

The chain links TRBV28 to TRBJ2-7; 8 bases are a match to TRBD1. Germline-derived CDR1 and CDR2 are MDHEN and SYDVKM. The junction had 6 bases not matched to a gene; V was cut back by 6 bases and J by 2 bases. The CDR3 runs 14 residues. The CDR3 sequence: CASSGQGDAYEQYF. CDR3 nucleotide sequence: TGTGCCAGCAGCGGACAGGGAGACGCCTACGAGCAGTACTTC.

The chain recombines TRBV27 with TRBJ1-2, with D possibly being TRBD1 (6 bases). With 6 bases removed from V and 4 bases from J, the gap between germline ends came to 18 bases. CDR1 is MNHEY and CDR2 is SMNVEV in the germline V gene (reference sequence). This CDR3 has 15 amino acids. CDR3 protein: CASRGAVGQIYGYTF. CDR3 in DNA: TGTGCCAGCAGGGGGGCCGTCGGACAGATCTATGGCTACACCTTC.

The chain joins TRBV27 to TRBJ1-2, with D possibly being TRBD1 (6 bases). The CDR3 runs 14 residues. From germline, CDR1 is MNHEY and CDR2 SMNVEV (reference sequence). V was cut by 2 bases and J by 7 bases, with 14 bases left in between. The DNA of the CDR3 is TGTGCCAGCAGTTTAAGTTTGGCCAGGGGTGGCTACACCTTC. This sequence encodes CASSLSLARGGYTF.

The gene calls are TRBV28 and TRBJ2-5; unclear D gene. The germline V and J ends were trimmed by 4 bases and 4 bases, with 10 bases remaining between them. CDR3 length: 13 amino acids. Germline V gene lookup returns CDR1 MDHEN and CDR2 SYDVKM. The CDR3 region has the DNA TGTGCCAGCAGTTCTGTTCGGCGAGAGACCCAGTACTTC. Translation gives CASSSVRRETQYF. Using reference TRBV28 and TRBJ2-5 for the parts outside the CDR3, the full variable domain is DVKVTQSSRYLVKRTGEKVFLECVQDMDHENMFWYRQDPGLGLRLIYFSYDVKMKEKGDIPEGYSVSREKKERFSLILESASTNQTSMYLCASSSVRRETQYFGPGTRLLVL.

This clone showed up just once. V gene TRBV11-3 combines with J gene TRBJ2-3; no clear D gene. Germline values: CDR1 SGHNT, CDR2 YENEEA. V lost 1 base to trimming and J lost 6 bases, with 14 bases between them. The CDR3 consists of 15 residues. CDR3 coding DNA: TGTGCCAGCAGCTTAGTGTCCCTCCACCGGGATACGCAGTATTTT. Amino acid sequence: CASSLVSLHRDTQYF.

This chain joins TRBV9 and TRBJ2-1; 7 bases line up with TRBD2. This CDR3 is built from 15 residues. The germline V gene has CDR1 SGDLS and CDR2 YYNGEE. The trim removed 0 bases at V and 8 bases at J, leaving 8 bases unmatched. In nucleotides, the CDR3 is TGTGCCAGCAGCGTAGCCAGCGGGGCCTTCGATGAGCAGTTCTTC. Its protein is CASSVASGAFDEQFF.

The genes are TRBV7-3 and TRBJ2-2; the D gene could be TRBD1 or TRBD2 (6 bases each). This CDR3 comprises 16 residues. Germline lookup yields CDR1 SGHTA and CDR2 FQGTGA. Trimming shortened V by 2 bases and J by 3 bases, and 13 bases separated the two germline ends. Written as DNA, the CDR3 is TGTGCCAGCAGCTTACTAGGGGGGCTAGACACCGGGGAGCTGTTTTTT. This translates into CASSLLGGLDTGELFF.

The CDR3 nucleotides are TGTGCCAGCAACCCGCTGTCCGCCCCTTGGGAGCAGTTCTTC. Its protein is CASNPLSAPWEQFF. The rearrangement uses TRBV27 and TRBJ2-1; D ambiguous. The germline CDR1 and CDR2 sequences are MNHEY and SMNVEV (reference sequence). This CDR3 is 14 amino acids long. V was shortened by 7 bases and J by 10 bases, with 20 bases between the two germline ends.

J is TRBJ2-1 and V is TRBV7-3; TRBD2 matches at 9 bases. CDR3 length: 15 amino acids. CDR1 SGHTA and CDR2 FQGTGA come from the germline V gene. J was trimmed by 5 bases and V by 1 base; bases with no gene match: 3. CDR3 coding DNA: TGTGCCAGCAGCTTAATGGGACTAGCTGACAATGAGCAGTTCTTC. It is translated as CASSLMGLADNEQFF.

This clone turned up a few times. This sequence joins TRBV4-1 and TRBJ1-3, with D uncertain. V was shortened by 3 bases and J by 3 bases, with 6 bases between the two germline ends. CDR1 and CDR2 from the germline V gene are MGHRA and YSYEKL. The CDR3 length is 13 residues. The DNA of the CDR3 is TGCGCCAGCAGCCATTTGGTTGGAAACACCATATATTTT. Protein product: CASSHLVGNTIYF.

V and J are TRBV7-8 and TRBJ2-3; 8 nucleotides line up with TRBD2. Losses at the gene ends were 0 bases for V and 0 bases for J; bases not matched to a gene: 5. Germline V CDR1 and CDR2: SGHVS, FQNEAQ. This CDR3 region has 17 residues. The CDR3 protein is CASSLAGLAPSTDTQYF. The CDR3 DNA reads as TGTGCCAGCAGCTTAGCTGGACTAGCTCCAAGCACAGATACGCAGTATTTT.

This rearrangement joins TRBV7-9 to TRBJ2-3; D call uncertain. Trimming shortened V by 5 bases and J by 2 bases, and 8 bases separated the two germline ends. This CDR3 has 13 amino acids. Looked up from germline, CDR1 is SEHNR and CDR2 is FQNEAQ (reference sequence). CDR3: CASSLPPTDTQYF. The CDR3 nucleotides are TGTGCCAGCAGCCTCCCCCCCACAGATACGCAGTATTTT.

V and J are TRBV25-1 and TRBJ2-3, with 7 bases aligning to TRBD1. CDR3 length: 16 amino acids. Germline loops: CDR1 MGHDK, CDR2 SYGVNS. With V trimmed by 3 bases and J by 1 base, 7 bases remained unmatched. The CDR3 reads CASSDPRTGRTDTQYF. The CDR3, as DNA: TGTGCCAGCAGTGACCCCAGGACAGGCCGCACAGATACGCAGTATTTT.

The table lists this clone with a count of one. The CDR3 coding sequence is TGTGCCTGGAGAGGGCCCAACACTGAAGCTTTCTTT. Residues: CAWRGPNTEAFF. The chain employs TRBV30 and TRBJ1-1; D gene unclear. V dropped 3 bases and J dropped 2 bases, with 7 bases sitting between them. Germline V lookup: CDR1 GTSNPN, CDR2 SVGIG (reference sequence). The CDR3 contains 12 residues.

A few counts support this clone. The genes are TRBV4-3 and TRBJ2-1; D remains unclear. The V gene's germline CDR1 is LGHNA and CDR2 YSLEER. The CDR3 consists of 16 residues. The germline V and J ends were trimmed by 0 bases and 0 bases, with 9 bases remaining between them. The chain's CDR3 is CASSQDYLSSYNEQFF. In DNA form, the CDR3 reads TGCGCCAGCAGCCAAGATTACTTGAGCTCCTACAATGAGCAGTTCTTC.